The clone carrying this T cell receptor beta chain was detected once. Its antigen is still unknown. These data originate in a study of cytomegalovirus exposure and HLA in healthy donors. Study information: Clustering assigned about 76% of the roughly 400 genotyped donors to the Caucasian-associated ancestry cluster.

Study-wide results and limits: About 87% or about 30% of the time was how often most TCR beta V segments were productive, according to an earlier analysis. As immune exposure information, only CMV serostatus was available. Highly shared sequence variants in one cluster were likely a sequencing artifact.

The PCR had 60 Vbeta and 13 Jbeta primers. Profiled with immunoSEQ multiplex PCR; TCRdb holds only in-frame clones, not every one. Among about 150,000 clones, 70% to 85% were seen once, and the ten largest hold about 2%. The germline V and J ends were trimmed by 2 bases and 7 bases, with 15 bases remaining between them. CDR1 SGHDT and CDR2 YYEEEE come from the germline V gene. CDR3 length: 15 residues. The chain is built from TRBV5-6 and TRBJ1-4; D is unclear. Sequenced input: PBMCs. The sequence derives from a man aged 25 to 45 in good health and CMV-seronegative. The CDR3 sequence: CASSLSPSGGEKLFF. CDR3 sequence (DNA): TGTGCCAGCAGCTTAAGCCCTTCGGGTGGTGAAAAACTGTTTTTT.